The sequence of this T cell receptor (beta chain) was determined in a study of blood T cell repertoires in COVID-19. Study information: The United States, Italy and Spain supplied acute and convalescent COVID-19 samples.

In germline, CDR1 is MGHDK, CDR2 SYGVNS. J lost 3 bases, V lost 3 bases, and 9 bases had no gene match. This CDR3 has 18 residues. Profiled with immunoSEQ multiplex PCR; TCRdb holds only in-frame clones, not every one. The data contain approximately 140,000 clones, around 85% of them seen just once; the ten biggest clones take up 3% to 4%. Sequenced sample: peripheral blood. This TCR was recovered from a man aged 65 to 79 with acute or convalescent COVID-19. This sequence joins TRBV25-1 and TRBJ2-1; 12 bases agree with TRBD2. The CDR3 here is CASSDPSRLAGVYNEQFF. Here the CDR3 DNA reads TGTGCCAGCAGTGACCCCTCCAGACTAGCGGGAGTCTACAATGAGCAGTTCTTC.